The rows below give T cell receptor beta chains drawn from one sample of a study of blood T cell repertoires in COVID-19. TCRdb's table, derived via immunoSEQ multiplex PCR, lists solely in-frame clones and lacks some. The sample lists hundreds of thousands of clones, approximately 89% seen once, with about 2.3% in the top ten. Sequenced material: peripheral blood. The source of these receptors is a woman in her sixties with COVID-19, enrolled during active disease. The CDR3 runs from the conserved cysteine through the conserved F or W. A D gene is named only where the DNA matches it firmly. Size is stated for part of the rows, as once, few or many counts, or as a class when the clone is expanded.

NA NA 14 TRBJ2-7 TRBV28 TGTGCCAGCAGTTTATCTGGCAGGTCCTACGAGCAGTACTTC CASSLSGRSYEQYF
NA NA 15 TRBJ2-2 TRBV9 TGTGCCAGCAGCGTAGGTCCCAGGAACACCGGGGAGCTGTTTTTT CASSVGPRNTGELFF
TRBD2 few 16 TRBJ2-1 TRBV6-1 TGTGCCAGCAGTGGGCGGCTAGCGGGGACGTACAATGAGCAGTTCTTC CASSGRLAGTYNEQFF
TRBD1 NA 14 TRBJ1-2 TRBV5-5 TGTGCCAGCAGCTCGGGACAGGTGGTTGGAGGCTACACCTTC CASSSGQVVGGYTF
TRBD2 NA 15 TRBJ2-3 TRBV6-5 TGTGCCAGCAACGAGCGGGGGGGCGTAGCAGATACGCAGTATTTT CASNERGGVADTQYF
TRBD1 NA 15 TRBJ1-2 TRBV6-5 TGTGCCAGCAGAATAGAGGACAGGGGAAACTATGGCTACACCTTC CASRIEDRGNYGYTF
NA once 16 TRBJ1-3 TRBV6-6 TGTGCCAGCAGTCGACAGGCGGGGGGTTCTGGAAACACCATATATTTT CASSRQAGGSGNTIYF
NA NA 15 TRBJ2-3 TRBV4-1 TGCGCCAGCAGCCAAGAGCTCCAGGGCAGGGGTACGCAGTATTTT CASSQELQGRGTQYF
NA NA 13 TRBJ1-5 TRBV30 TGTGCCTGGAGTATAGATAGCAATCAGCCCCAGCATTTT CAWSIDSNQPQHF
TRBD2 NA 15 TRBJ2-7 TRBV7-6 TGTGCCAGCTCAGATACCGGACTAGCGGATTACGAGCAGTACTTC CASSDTGLADYEQYF